What follows is one T cell receptor (beta chain) and its context. The record originates from a study of blood T cell repertoires in COVID-19. Looking at the study overall: There were acute and convalescent COVID-19 samples, and they came from the United States, Italy and Spain. In each case, the material was cDNA or gDNA derived from T cells, B-cell-depleted T cells, or PBMCs.

Original processing methods: It was from reference gene primer amplification that nucleated cell counts were estimated. This table comes from immunoSEQ multiplex PCR, and its TCRdb copy is limited to in-frame clones, with some not included. The D gene and trimming were derived from the DNA, and the V and J assignments and clone size from that table. Among 180,000 or so clones listed, approximately 85% were seen once. The CDR3 sequence is 11 residues long. With 8 bases removed from V and 4 bases from J, the gap between germline ends came to 8 bases. Germline CDR1 reads DFQATT; CDR2 reads SNEGSKA (reference sequence).

The TCR was taken from a man in his sixties who had recovered from COVID-19. The sample comprised peripheral blood. The V gene is TRBV20-1, the J gene TRBJ1-4; D unclear. CDR3 sequence (DNA): TGCAGTTACAGATATAATGAAAAACTGTTTTTT. Translated, it gives CSYRYNEKLFF.